What follows is one T cell receptor beta chain and its context. The antigen remains unidentified. Naive, central memory, regulatory and stem cell-like memory cells within the CD4+ compartment were sorted using CD45RO/CCR7/CD25/CD127/CD95/CD27. The entry originates in a study of beta chain features in type 1 diabetes. Study as a whole: Patients were similar to healthy donors in age and gender (as well as in cell yields). Study-level points and caveats: Shortening of TCRB CDR3s, moderate but significant, appeared in all four CD4+ subsets of Type 1 diabetes patients. Patients' naive, central memory and regulatory TCRB repertoires appeared more alike than those of healthy donors. Fewer junction insertions and more nucleotide deletions appeared in type 1 diabetes patients.

cDNA synthesis used the whole RNA isolate, giving expressed TCRB sequences. Generated by immunoSEQ multiplex PCR, the TCRdb table keeps only in-frame clones and is missing some. The sample lists roughly 730,000 clones, under 15% occurring once. Germline-derived CDR1 and CDR2 are SGHKS and YYEKEE (reference sequence). V was pared by 1 base and J by 4 bases, with 8 bases between. The CDR3 totals 13 residues. Source material: naive CD4+ T cells from blood. The TCR originated in a man between 18 and 35 years old with type 1 diabetes. This rearrangement joins TRBV5-5 to TRBJ1-1; tentatively, D is TRBD1 (6 bases). The CDR3 loop is CASSLTGLTEAFF. In DNA form, the CDR3 reads TGTGCCAGCAGCTTGACAGGGCTCACTGAAGCTTTCTTT.